The TCR beta chain described here comes from a study of graft-versus-host responses after intestinal transplantation listed by TCRdb under 2021. Study-level background: The transplants that recipients got were multivisceral, liver-intestinal, or isolated intestinal. A cohort of 24 intestinal transplant recipients, including one retransplant, was enrolled, and 3 patients lacking pretransplant specimens were excluded. Graft-versus-host and host-versus-graft alloreactive T cell clones were tracked in the graft, circulation and bone marrow after intestinal transplantation using bulk TCR-beta CDR3 sequencing. A peak of at least 4% donor T cells among recipient peripheral blood mononuclear cells was the definition used for donor T cell macrochimerism. To identify alloreactive clones, pre-transplant mixed lymphocyte reaction products were sequenced and compared with unstimulated pre-transplant donor and recipient T cells. Rather than going through the commercial service, samples from a few later patients were sequenced in-house on an Illumina MiSeq and processed with MiXCR. Anti-thymocyte globulin induction was given to all recipients, followed by maintenance tacrolimus and steroids for 3 to 4 years. The study at large found these results: GvH clones were detected in recipient bone marrow, and some appeared earlier in ileal mucosa or blood, consistent with an intestinal mucosal origin. In patients with donor T cell macrochimerism, the allografts had high GvH to HvG T cell clonal ratios. Early after transplant, declines in HvG clones were associated with peak levels of circulating GvH clones. Conclusions were limited by the relatively low number and heterogeneity of intestinal transplant patients.

This specimen's time point label, per the study, means: cells obtained before transplantation from donor or recipient. CD3+CD4+ and CD3+CD8+ populations were FACS-sorted from unstimulated pre-transplant donor and recipient cells taken from spleen or lymph nodes. Worth noting for this clone: No antigen is known for it. Base-call qualities are not available, and no considerably larger clone is one nucleotide away.

The CDR1 and CDR2 encoded by the germline V gene are SGHDT and YYEEEE. The CDR3 measures 15 amino acids from cysteine to phenylalanine. The DNA shown is the 45-base CDR3, in frame from base 1. The junction shows trimming of 3 bases on V and 6 bases on J, and the gene matches do not reach 12 bases of it. The library was produced with the immunoSEQ multiplex PCR assay. In most patients, genomic DNA was isolated using the Qiagen DNeasy Blood and Tissue Kit and sent frozen to Adaptive Biotechnologies for TCR sequencing. For most patients, high-throughput TCR-beta CDR3 sequencing of genomic DNA was performed by Adaptive Biotechnologies. The source study handled its data this way. Adaptive's ImmunoSEQ software was the source of the TCR sequencing data for roughly 19 patients, while three other patients were processed with MiXCR and VDJtools. To correct CD4 versus CD8 sorting errors, any sequence found in both subsets at a frequency ratio below 5:1 was removed. CDR3 nucleotide sequences shared between donor and recipient were removed because their origin could not be assigned. At least 2-fold expansion over unstimulated cells and a minimum CFSE-low frequency of 0.002% (template counts) or 0.001% (read counts) were required for clones to be classified as alloreactive. A clone was considered mappable if detected in the sequenced pre-transplant spleen, lymph node, or MLR CFSE-low populations of the donor or recipient. The cumulative frequency of alloreactive clones was calculated as a percentage of all sequences, weighted by copy number. The immuneACCESS repertoire file appears here via TCRdb, limited to in-frame rearrangements. These files lack a portion of the clones; in checked studies, under half of the deficit traces to unresolved V genes, and the cause of the others is not known. That table is the source of V, J and clone size, and D and trimming were worked out from the DNA. The sample has 90,000 to 150,000 clones on record, approximately 95% of them singletons. The ten top clones hold under 3.5% of the sample.

This chain is built from TRBV5-6 and TRBJ2-7; 7 bases in the junction line up with TRBD1. The specimen was unstimulated CD8+ T cells sorted from spleen or lymph node cells, collected before intestinal transplant. The TCR was taken from a human donor who received an intestinal transplant. The bases read TGTGCCAGCAGCTCAGGGACAGCTAATCAGGGCGAGCAGTACTTC. Its product reads: CASSSGTANQGEQYF.